This T cell receptor (beta chain) was documented in a study of T cell repertoires in ileal Crohn's disease. The overall study: The MI sample came from the proximal margin of the surgical specimen.

To note about this clone: Its antigen is still unknown.

The study's findings and limits: All patients with clonality above 26.8% had endoscopic recurrence. Mucosal expansions were suggested to be mainly CD8 T cells.

The CDR3 extends over 16 amino acids. Germline CDR1 and CDR2: MNHEY and SVGAGI. V lost 2 bases to trimming and J lost 7 bases, with 18 bases between them. Time point meaning: proximal margin of the surgical specimen (macroscopically non-inflamed). Measured with immunoSEQ multiplex PCR; TCRdb has only the in-frame clones, and not every one. This repertoire shows fewer than 7,500 clones, under 80% found once; its top ten account for roughly 29%. The chain uses TRBV6-5 and TRBJ2-1, with D perhaps matching TRBD2 (6 bases). This receptor was taken from an adult with Crohn's disease. What was sequenced was ileal tissue. The CDR3 sequence is CASSYEGLENWNEQFF. CDR3 DNA: TGTGCCAGCAGTTACGAGGGACTCGAGAACTGGAATGAGCAGTTCTTC.